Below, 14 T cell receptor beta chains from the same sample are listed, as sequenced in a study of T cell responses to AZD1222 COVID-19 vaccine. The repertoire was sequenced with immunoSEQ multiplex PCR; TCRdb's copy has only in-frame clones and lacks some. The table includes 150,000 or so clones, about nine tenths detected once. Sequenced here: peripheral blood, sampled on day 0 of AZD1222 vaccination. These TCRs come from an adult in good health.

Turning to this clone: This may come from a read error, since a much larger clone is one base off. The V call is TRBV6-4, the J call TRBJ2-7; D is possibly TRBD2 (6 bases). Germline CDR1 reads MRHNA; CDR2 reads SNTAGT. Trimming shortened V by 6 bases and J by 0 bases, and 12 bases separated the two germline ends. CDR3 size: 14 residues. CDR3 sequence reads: CASSRDGSSYEQYF. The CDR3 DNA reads TGTGCCAGCAGCCGGGACGGGAGCTCCTACGAGCAGTACTTC.

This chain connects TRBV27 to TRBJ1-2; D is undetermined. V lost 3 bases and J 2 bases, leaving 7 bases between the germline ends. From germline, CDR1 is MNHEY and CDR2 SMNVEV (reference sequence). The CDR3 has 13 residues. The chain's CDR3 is CASSFQPNYGYTF. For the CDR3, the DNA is TGTGCCAGCAGTTTTCAGCCAAACTATGGCTACACCTTC.

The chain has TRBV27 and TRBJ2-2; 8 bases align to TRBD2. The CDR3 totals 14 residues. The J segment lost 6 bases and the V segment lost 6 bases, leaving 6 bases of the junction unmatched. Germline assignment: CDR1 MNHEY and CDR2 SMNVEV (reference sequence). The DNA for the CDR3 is TGTGCCAGCAGCCGGACGGGAGGGCCCGGGGAGCTGTTTTTT. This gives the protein CASSRTGGPGELFF.

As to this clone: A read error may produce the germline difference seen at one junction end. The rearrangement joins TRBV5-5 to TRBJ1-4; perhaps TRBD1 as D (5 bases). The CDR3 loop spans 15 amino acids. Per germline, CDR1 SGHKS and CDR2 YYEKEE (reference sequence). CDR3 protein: CASSLVTATNEKLFF. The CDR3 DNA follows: TGTGCCAGCAGCTTGGTGACAGCAACGAATGAAAAACTGTTTTTT.

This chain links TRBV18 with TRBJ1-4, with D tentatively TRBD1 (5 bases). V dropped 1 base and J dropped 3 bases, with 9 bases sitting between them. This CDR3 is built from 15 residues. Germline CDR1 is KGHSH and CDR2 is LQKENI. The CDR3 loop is CASSPLTEANEKLFF. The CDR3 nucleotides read TGTGCCAGCTCACCACTGACAGAGGCTAATGAAAAACTGTTTTTT.

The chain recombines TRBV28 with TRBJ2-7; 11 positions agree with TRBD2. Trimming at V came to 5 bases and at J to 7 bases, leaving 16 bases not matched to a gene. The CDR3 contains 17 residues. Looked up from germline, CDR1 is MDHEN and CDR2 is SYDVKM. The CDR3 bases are TGTGCCAGCAGTCCACTAGCGGGAGAAGTAGGGCATCGGGAGCAGTACTTC. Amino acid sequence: CASSPLAGEVGHREQYF.

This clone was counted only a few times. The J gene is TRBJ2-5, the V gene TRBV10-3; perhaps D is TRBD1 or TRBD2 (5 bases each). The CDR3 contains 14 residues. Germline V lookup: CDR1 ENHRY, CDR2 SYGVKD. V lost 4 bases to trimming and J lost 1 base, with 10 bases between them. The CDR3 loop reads CAISGTGTQETQYF. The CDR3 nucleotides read TGTGCCATCAGTGGCACCGGGACCCAAGAGACCCAGTACTTC.

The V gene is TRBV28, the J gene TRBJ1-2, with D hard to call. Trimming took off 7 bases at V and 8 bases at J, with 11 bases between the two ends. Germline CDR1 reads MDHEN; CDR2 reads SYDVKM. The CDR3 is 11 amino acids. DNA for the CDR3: TGTGCCAGCACCCATGTTGGCGGCTACACCTTC. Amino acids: CASTHVGGYTF.

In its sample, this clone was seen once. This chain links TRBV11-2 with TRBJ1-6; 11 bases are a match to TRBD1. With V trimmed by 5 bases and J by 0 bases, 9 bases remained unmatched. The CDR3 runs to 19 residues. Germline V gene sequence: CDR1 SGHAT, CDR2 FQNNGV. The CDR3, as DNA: TGTGCCAGCAGCCATAGGGACAGGGGGTTTGCCTCCTATAATTCACCCCTCCACTTT. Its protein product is CASSHRDRGFASYNSPLHF.

Written as DNA, the CDR3 is TGCGCCAGCAGCCTCAACTCCGGGACATGGAAAGCTTTCTTT. It codes for CASSLNSGTWKAFF. The chain combines TRBV5-1 with TRBJ1-1, with TRBD1 as a possible D gene (6 bases). CDR3 length: 14 residues. Looked up from germline, CDR1 is SGHRS and CDR2 is YFSETQ. Trimming pared 4 bases from V and 9 bases from J, leaving 19 bases between.

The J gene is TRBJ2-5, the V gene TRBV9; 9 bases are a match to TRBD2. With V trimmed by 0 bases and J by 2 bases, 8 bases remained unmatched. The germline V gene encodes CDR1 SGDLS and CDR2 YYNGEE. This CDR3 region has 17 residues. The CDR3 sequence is CASSVAAGGPGQETQYF. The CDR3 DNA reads TGTGCCAGCAGCGTAGCCGCGGGAGGGCCGGGGCAAGAGACCCAGTACTTC.

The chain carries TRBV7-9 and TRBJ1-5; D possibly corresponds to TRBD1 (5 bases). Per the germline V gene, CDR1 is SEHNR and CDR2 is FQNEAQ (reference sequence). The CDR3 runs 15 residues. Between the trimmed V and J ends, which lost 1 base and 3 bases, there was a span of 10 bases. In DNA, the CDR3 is TGTGCCAGCAGCTTAGATGCGGGGGACAATCAGCCCCAGCATTTT. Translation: CASSLDAGDNQPQHF.

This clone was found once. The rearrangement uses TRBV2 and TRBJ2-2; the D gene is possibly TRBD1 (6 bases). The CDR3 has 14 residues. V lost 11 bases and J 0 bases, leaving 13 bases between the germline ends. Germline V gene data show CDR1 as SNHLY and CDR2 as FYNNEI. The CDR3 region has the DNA TGTGCCCGTGGGGGCACCGCGAACACCGGGGAGCTGTTTTTT. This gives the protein CARGGTANTGELFF.

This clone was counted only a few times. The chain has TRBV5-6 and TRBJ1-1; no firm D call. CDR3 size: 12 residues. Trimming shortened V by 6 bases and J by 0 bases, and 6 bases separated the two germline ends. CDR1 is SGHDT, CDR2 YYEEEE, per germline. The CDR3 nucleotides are TGTGCCAGCAACCGACTGAACACTGAAGCTTTCTTT. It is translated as CASNRLNTEAFF.